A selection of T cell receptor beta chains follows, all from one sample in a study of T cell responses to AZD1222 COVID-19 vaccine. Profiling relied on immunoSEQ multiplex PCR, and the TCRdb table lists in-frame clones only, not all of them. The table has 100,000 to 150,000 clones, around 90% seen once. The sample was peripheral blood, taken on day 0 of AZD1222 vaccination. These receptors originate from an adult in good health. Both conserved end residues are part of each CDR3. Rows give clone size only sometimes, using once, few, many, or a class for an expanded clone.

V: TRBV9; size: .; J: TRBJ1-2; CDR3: CASSVRAGSINYGYTF
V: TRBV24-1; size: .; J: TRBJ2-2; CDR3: CATSRGTGELFF
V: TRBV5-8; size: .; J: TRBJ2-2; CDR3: CASSWGGTGELFF
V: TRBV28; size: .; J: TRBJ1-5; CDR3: CANSRQGKGNQPQHF
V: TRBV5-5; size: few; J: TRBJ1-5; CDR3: CASSTAPGRNQPQHF
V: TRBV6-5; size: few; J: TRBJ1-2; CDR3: CASGRVYGYTF
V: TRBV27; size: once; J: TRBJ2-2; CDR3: CASSLRGASTGELFF
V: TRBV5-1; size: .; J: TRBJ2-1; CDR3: CASSWGTGALHNEQFF
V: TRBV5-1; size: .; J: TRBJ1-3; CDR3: CASSLEGFGNTIYF
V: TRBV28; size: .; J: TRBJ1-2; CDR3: CASSLVGNYGYTF
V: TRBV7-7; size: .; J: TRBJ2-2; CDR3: CASSLGRPNTGELFF
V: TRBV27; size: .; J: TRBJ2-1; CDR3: CASSPLAGISSYNEQFF
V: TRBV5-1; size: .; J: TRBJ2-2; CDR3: CASSSGLAENTGELFF
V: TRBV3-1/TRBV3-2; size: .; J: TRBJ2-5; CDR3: CASSRVQGKETQYF
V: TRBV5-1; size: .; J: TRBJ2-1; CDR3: CASSLAAGSGNEQFF
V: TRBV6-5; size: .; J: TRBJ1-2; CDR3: CASTVDQTNYGYTF
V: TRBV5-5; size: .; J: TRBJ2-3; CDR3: CASSRGSGVGTDTQYF
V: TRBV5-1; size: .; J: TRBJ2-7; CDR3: CASSLGAGVEQYF
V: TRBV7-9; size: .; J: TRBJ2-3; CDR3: CASSFIADTQYF
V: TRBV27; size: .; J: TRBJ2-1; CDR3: CASSSMGSGLATRRFF
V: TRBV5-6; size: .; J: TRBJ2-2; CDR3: CASSSGYGGLNTGELFF
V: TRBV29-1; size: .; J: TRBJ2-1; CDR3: CSGTTGGWNYNEQFF
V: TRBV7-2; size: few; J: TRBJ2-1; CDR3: CASSLAFTGGPRFNEQFF
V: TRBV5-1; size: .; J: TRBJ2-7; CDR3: CASSFGFTGPAPYEQYF
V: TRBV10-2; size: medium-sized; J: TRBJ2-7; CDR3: CATHSGTGDPEQYF
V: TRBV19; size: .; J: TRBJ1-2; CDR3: CASSDRDSRGAYGYTF
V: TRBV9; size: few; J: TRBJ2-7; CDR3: CASSVGLAGEGPYEQYF
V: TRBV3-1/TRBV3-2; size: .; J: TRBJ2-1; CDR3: CASRPGLAGRNEQFF
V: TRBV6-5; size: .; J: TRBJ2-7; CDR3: CASSWTGLAGVDEQYF
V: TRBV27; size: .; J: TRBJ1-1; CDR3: CASSSVGEAAFF
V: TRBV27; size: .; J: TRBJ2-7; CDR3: CASGSPGQAYEQYF
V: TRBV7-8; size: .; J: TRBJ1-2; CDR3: CASSLGGRVYGYTF
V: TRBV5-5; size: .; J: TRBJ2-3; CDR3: CASSLDRGQTSTDTQYF
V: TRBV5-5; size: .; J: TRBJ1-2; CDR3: CASSPHPGQLNYGYTF
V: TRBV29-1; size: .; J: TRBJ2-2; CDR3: CSVPRLAGGPTGELFF
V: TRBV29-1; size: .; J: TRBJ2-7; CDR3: CSVAGTGDYEQYF
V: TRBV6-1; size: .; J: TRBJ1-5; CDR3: CASSDFGDQPQHF
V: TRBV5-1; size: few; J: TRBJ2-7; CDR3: CASSLTDRRYEQYF
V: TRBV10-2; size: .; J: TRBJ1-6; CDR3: CASSDPRQGSSPLHF
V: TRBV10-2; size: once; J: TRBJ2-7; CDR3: CASNDGRHEQYF
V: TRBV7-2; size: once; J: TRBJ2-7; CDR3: CASSLSGSIHEQYF
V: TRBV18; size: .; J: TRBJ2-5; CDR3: CASSFGTPGRKETQYF
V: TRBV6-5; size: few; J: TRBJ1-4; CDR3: CASGNGFYNEKLFF
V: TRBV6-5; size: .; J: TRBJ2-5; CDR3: CASSYSAGGGRETQYF
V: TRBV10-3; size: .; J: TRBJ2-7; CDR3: CATSGGGGYEQYF
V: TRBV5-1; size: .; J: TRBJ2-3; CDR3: CASRTGEDTDTQYF
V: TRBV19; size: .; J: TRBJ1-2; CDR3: CASSISRRTNYGYTF
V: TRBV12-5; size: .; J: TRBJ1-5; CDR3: CASGLGGYQPQHF
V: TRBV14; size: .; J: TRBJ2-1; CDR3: CASSQDGAGGPYNEQFF
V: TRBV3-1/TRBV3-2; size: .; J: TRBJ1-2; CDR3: CASLRSSDANYGYTF
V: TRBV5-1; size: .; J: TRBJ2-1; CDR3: CASTTGGPRSSYNEQFF
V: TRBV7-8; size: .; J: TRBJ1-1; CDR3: CASSLDGTSPGAFF
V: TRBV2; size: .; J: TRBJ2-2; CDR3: CASRGLTGELFF
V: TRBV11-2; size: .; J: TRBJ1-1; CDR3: CASSLAPGGNTEAFF
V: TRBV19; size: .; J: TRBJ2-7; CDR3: CASSIDTSDEQYF
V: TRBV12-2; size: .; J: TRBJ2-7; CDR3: CASRSSSGRRYEQYF
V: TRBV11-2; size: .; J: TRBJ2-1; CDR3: CASSSNPGLAGVEQFF
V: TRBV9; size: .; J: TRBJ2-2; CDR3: CASTSGTSGLQEAGELFF
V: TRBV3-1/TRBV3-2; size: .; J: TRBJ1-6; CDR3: CASSQYGADSPLHF
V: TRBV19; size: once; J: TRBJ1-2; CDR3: CASSPTGHDGYTF